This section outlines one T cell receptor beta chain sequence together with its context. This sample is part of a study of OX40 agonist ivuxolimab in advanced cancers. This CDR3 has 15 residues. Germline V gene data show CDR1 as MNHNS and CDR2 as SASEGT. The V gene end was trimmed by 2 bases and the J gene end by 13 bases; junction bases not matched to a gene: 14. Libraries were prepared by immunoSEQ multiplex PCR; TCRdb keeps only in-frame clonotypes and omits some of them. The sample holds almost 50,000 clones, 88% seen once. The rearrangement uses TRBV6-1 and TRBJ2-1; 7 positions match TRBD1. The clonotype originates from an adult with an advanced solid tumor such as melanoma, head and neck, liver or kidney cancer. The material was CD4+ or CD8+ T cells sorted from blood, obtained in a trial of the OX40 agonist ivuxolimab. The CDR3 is CASSELDRDVPTQFF. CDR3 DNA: TGTGCCAGCAGTGAATTAGACAGGGATGTCCCCACCCAGTTCTTC.